The next 14 T cell receptor beta chains were all read from a single sample in a study of cytomegalovirus exposure and HLA in healthy donors. It was with 60 Vbeta and 13 Jbeta primers that the PCR ran. Assay: immunoSEQ multiplex PCR; the TCRdb copy retains only in-frame clones and omits some. The sample has 130,000 to 150,000 clones, about a tenth seen once. Material: PBMCs. These receptors were obtained from a male donor in good health and CMV-seronegative.

V is TRBV6-4 and J is TRBJ2-2; maybe TRBD1 (5 bases). From germline, CDR1 is MRHNA and CDR2 SNTAGT. Between the trimmed V and J ends, which lost 3 bases and 0 bases, there was a span of 8 bases. CDR3 length: 15 amino acids. CDR3 DNA: TGTGCCAGCAGTGAAGGGGAAACGAACACCGGGGAGCTGTTTTTT. Encoded protein: CASSEGETNTGELFF.

The chain couples TRBV28 to TRBJ2-7; 8 bases map to TRBD2. CDR3 length: 16 amino acids. V lost 2 bases, J lost 2 bases, and 8 bases stayed unmatched. Germline CDR1 MDHEN, CDR2 SYDVKM. CDR3 DNA: TGTGCCAGCAGTTTAACCCCGGGGGGGTTAGCCTACGAGCAGTACTTC. This codes for CASSLTPGGLAYEQYF.

This chain joins TRBV7-2 and TRBJ1-3, with 8 bases lining up with TRBD1. Germline V gene lookup returns CDR1 SGHTA and CDR2 FQGNSA. This CDR3 comprises 15 residues. J was trimmed by 7 bases and V by 5 bases; bases with no gene match: 10. In DNA form, the CDR3 reads TGTGCCAGCAGCCTAGTTGGACAGGGAGGGAACACCATATATTTT. Amino acid sequence: CASSLVGQGGNTIYF.

In this sample, this clone turned up a few times. This rearrangement joins TRBV28 to TRBJ1-2; D is possibly TRBD1 (6 bases). CDR3 length: 15 residues. V was cut by 6 bases and J by 7 bases, with 21 bases left in between. Germline CDR1 MDHEN, CDR2 SYDVKM. The CDR3 DNA follows: TGTGCCAGCAGGCCCCCCGGCATCAGGGGCCGTGGCTACACCTTC. Translation gives CASRPPGIRGRGYTF.

The chain links TRBV5-1 to TRBJ1-1; no definite D call. The CDR3 covers 14 residues. The V gene lost 2 bases and the J gene lost 4 bases, with 12 bases spanning the gap. Germline CDR1 and CDR2: SGHRS and YFSETQ. CDR3 region: CASSFTKAGTEAFF. DNA for the CDR3: TGCGCCAGCAGCTTTACGAAAGCAGGCACTGAAGCTTTCTTT.

This clone occurred a few times. The chain employs TRBV6-5 and TRBJ1-5; D may be TRBD1 (5 bases). This CDR3 comprises 14 residues. V lost 6 bases to trimming and J lost 9 bases, with 18 bases between them. From germline, CDR1 is MNHEY and CDR2 SVGAGI. The DNA of the CDR3 is TGTGCCAGCAGCAGAGTACAGGATGTTGGGCCCCAGCATTTT. It is translated as CASSRVQDVGPQHF.

The genes are TRBV30 and TRBJ1-1; D is uncertain. Germline V gene data show CDR1 as GTSNPN and CDR2 as SVGIG (reference sequence). Trimming pared 1 base from V and 3 bases from J, leaving 12 bases between. The CDR3 contains 14 residues. The CDR3 DNA reads as TGTGCCTGGAGTGGTGCCCGACTCTACACTGAAGCTTTCTTT. Its protein is CAWSGARLYTEAFF.

The genes are TRBV19 and TRBJ2-7; TRBD1 matches 8 bases. The V gene end was trimmed by 1 base and the J gene end by 3 bases; junction bases not matched to a gene: 2. Germline assignment: CDR1 LNHDA and CDR2 SQIVND (reference sequence). The CDR3 extends over 14 amino acids. This CDR3 reads CASSIAGTGYEQYF. The DNA of the CDR3 is TGTGCCAGTAGTATAGCGGGGACAGGCTACGAGCAGTACTTC.

The chain links TRBV7-2 to TRBJ2-3; 12 bases line up with TRBD2. The CDR3 totals 15 residues. Germline V CDR1 and CDR2: SGHTA, FQGNSA. Trimming took 5 bases from V and 5 from J; bases not matched to a gene: 5. The CDR3 sequence is CASSPPSGRGDTQYF. The CDR3 nucleotides are TGTGCCAGCAGCCCCCCTAGCGGGAGGGGAGATACGCAGTATTTT.

This chain connects TRBV19 to TRBJ2-7; TRBD2 is a possible D gene (5 bases). CDR3 length: 15 residues. V shed 9 bases and J shed 0 bases, with 18 bases lying between them. Looked up from germline, CDR1 is LNHDA and CDR2 is SQIVND (reference sequence). The CDR3 coding sequence is TGTGCCAGCCGTAATCCCACGGGAAGCTCCTACGAGCAGTACTTC. The encoded protein is CASRNPTGSSYEQYF.

The sample holds a few counts of this clone. The chain couples TRBV6-1 to TRBJ1-5; perhaps TRBD1 as D (5 bases). The CDR3 contains 15 residues. The V gene's germline CDR1 is MNHNS and CDR2 SASEGT. Deletions cut 3 bases from V and 2 bases from J, with 11 bases between. In DNA, the CDR3 is TGTGCCAGCAGTGAGGTTGGGGCCGGCAATCAGCCCCAGCATTTT. It encodes CASSEVGAGNQPQHF.

The V and J genes are TRBV4-3 and TRBJ2-7; TRBD2 aligns across 10 bases. Trimming removed 6 bases from V and 3 bases from J; junction bases left unmatched: 8. The CDR3 length is 15 residues. Germline CDR1 LGHNA, CDR2 YSLEER. CDR3 DNA sequence: TGCGCCAGCAGGGATCGGACTAGCGGTATCTACGAGCAGTACTTC. Translating it yields CASRDRTSGIYEQYF.

V usage is TRBV27 and J usage is TRBJ2-1, with 14 bases identical to TRBD2. The V and J ends lost 7 bases and 10 bases, in that order; junction bases with no gene match: 9. Germline CDR1 and CDR2: MNHEY and SMNVEV (reference sequence). The CDR3 consists of 15 residues. The CDR3, as DNA: TGTGCCAGCACCCACGGGACTAGCGGGAGTAAAGAGCAGTTCTTC. This encodes CASTHGTSGSKEQFF.

This chain connects TRBV9 to TRBJ1-5; TRBD1 agrees at 7 bases. The junction had 14 bases not matched to a gene; V was cut back by 5 bases and J by 3 bases. The germline V gene encodes CDR1 SGDLS and CDR2 YYNGEE. The CDR3 contains 17 residues. The CDR3 DNA follows: TGTGCCAGCAGATTGACAGGGCCCAGAAAAATCAATCAGCCCCAGCATTTT. Protein sequence: CASRLTGPRKINQPQHF.